This TCR beta chain stems from a study of T cell responses to AZD1222 COVID-19 vaccine. Assay used: immunoSEQ multiplex PCR; TCRdb lists only in-frame clones, some missing. The sample yields fewer than 120,000 clones, about 87% seen once. Sequencing was performed on peripheral blood, taken 28 days after the second AZD1222 dose. The receptor was derived from an adult who received the AZD1222 COVID-19 vaccine.

CDR3 DNA sequence: TGTGCCAGTACGGGACAGGGCGGCGGCAATCAGCCCCAGCATTTT. Protein: CASTGQGGGNQPQHF. The V call is TRBV28, the J call TRBJ1-5, with TRBD1 matching 9 bases. This CDR3 comprises 15 residues. Per germline, CDR1 MDHEN and CDR2 SYDVKM. The trim removed 9 bases at V and 2 bases at J, leaving 8 bases unmatched. The variable domain in full, with the rest retrieved from reference TRBV28 and TRBJ1-5, is DVKVTQSSRYLVKRTGEKVFLECVQDMDHENMFWYRQDPGLGLRLIYFSYDVKMKEKGDIPEGYSVSREKKERFSLILESASTNQTSMYLCASTGQGGGNQPQHFGDGTRLSIL.